The source of this T cell receptor (beta chain) is a study of human thymus T cells. Study results and limitations: Thymic repertoires overlap heavily among unrelated individuals, related research has reported. Biased V and J segment usage appeared in thymus and peripheral blood.

Trimming took 5 bases from V and 0 from J, leaving 11 bases between them. The CDR3 covers 15 residues. In germline, CDR1 is LNHNV, CDR2 YYDKDF (reference sequence). Concerning this clone itself: Antigen unknown.

The protocol was immunoSEQ multiplex PCR, while the TCRdb copy is restricted to in-frame clones and leaves out a portion. Here the sample spans about 130,000 clones, around 94% being singletons. The thymus was resected at corrective cardiac surgery. Samples came from healthy Finnish infants during open corrective cardiac surgery. Specimen: thymus tissue. The rearrangement links TRBV15 to TRBJ2-4; D gene uncertain. This TCR came from a boy in the first two years of life with a congenital heart defect but otherwise immunologically healthy. The CDR3, as DNA: TGTGCCACCAGCCAAAGGGTACTAGCCAAAAACATTCAGTACTTC. Its protein product is CATSQRVLAKNIQYF.